This T cell receptor beta chain stems from a study of regulatory T cells in long-lasting Graves disease. Building of the TCR beta libraries involved iRepertoire HTBI primers and Arm-PCR of CDR3 regions. TCRdb itself ran the multiplex PCR reads through MiXCR, one entry per CDR3 protein. The sample consists of about 540,000 distinct CDR3 sequences, about 13% of them appearing once. Study-wide results and limits: Researchers examined only peripheral blood and not thyroid tissue.

Trimming shortened V by 3 bases and J by 10 bases, and 16 bases separated the two germline ends. The CDR3 consists of 14 residues. The time point was: newly diagnosed GD, antithyroid drugs for less than 3 months. The TCR library was made from RNA that had been extracted from PBMCs in TRIzol. This clonotype was seen ten or more times. What it binds is not known. Separately, the same data were catalogued under a study of T cells in Graves' hyperthyroidism and ophthalmopathy. That source reports: Patients were excluded for uncontrolled infection, other autoimmune disease, pregnancy or lactation.

This clonotype was sampled from a man younger than 45 with Graves disease. This specimen consisted of peripheral blood mononuclear cells (PBMCs), obtained at new diagnosis, from a patient treated with antithyroid drugs. V is TRBV12-3 or TRBV12-4 and J is TRBJ2-1, with D possibly called TRBD1 or TRBD2 (5 bases each). In DNA, the CDR3 is TGTGCCAGCAGTTTGGGGACCGGCCCTTGGGAGCAGTTCTTC. Encoded protein: CASSLGTGPWEQFF.